These T cell receptor beta chains were read from a single sample in a study of T-cell reconstitution after alpha-beta-depleted transplantation in children. TCRdb re-derived calls from the PCR reads in MiXCR, one entry per CDR3 protein. This sample yields some 350,000 distinct CDR3 sequences, of which 16% are seen a single time; around 41% belongs to the top ten. The starting material was PBMCs, mostly from graft donor cells, obtained 360 days after TCRalphabeta/CD19-depleted stem cell transplant. Source of these receptors: a male patient between 2 and 10 years old who had a stem cell transplant for acute lymphoblastic leukemia, so the T cells may come from the graft donor. Each CDR3 is given with its conserved first and last residue. The D gene is left open where the match is weak. Clone sizes are given selectively: once, few, many, or a class where the clone is expanded.

v_call: TRBV5-1; clone_size: .; d_call: .; j_call: TRBJ1-6; cdr3_nt: TGCGCCAGCAGCTTGGACAGGATTAGCTCCTATAATTCACCCCTCCACTTT; cdr3_aa: CASSLDRISSYNSPLHF
v_call: TRBV12-3/TRBV12-4; clone_size: few; d_call: .; j_call: TRBJ1-2; cdr3_nt: TGTGCCAGCAGTTTAGCGCGAAGCGGTGGCTACACCTTC; cdr3_aa: CASSLARSGGYTF
v_call: TRBV10-3; clone_size: .; d_call: .; j_call: TRBJ2-5; cdr3_nt: TGTGCCATCAGCGGCAGAACGCGGGCTCAAGAGACCCAGTACTTC; cdr3_aa: CAISGRTRAQETQYF
v_call: TRBV29-1; clone_size: few; d_call: TRBD2; j_call: TRBJ2-1; cdr3_nt: TGCAGCGTTGACGTAGGGACTAGCGGGAGATCTCCCTCCTACAATGAGCAGTTCTTC; cdr3_aa: CSVDVGTSGRSPSYNEQFF
v_call: TRBV4-1; clone_size: few; d_call: TRBD2; j_call: TRBJ2-7; cdr3_nt: TGCGCCAGCAGCCCCCTAAGACTAGCGGGATTCTACGAGCAGTACTTC; cdr3_aa: CASSPLRLAGFYEQYF
v_call: TRBV27; clone_size: few; d_call: .; j_call: TRBJ2-7; cdr3_nt: TGTGCCAGCAGTTTTGGCAGGGCGGCCTACGAGCAGTACTTC; cdr3_aa: CASSFGRAAYEQYF
v_call: TRBV11-2; clone_size: .; d_call: TRBD2; j_call: TRBJ2-1; cdr3_nt: TGTGCCAGCAGCCTAGGGCTAGCGGGATACTATGAGCAGTTCTTC; cdr3_aa: CASSLGLAGYYEQFF
v_call: TRBV7-3; clone_size: few; d_call: .; j_call: TRBJ2-3; cdr3_nt: TGTGCCAGCAGCTTAAGGGGCGCGGCTAGCACAGATACGCAGTATTTT; cdr3_aa: CASSLRGAASTDTQYF
v_call: TRBV4-3; clone_size: .; d_call: .; j_call: TRBJ2-3; cdr3_nt: TGCGCCAGCAGCCAAGAGTCCCAGGGGTACCCAGATACGCAGTATTTT; cdr3_aa: CASSQESQGYPDTQYF
v_call: TRBV28; clone_size: .; d_call: .; j_call: TRBJ2-3; cdr3_nt: TGTGCCAGCAGCTCACCCTCAGCGGAGAACACAGATACGCAGTATTTT; cdr3_aa: CASSSPSAENTDTQYF
v_call: TRBV9; clone_size: .; d_call: .; j_call: TRBJ1-1; cdr3_nt: TGTGCCAGCAGCGTAGCGCCGGACAGCCAAGCTTTCTTT; cdr3_aa: CASSVAPDSQAFF
v_call: TRBV4-3; clone_size: many; d_call: TRBD1; j_call: TRBJ1-5; cdr3_nt: TGCGCCAGCAGCCCCCCGGGACAGGGTTATGAGATCCATCAGCCCCAGCATTTT; cdr3_aa: CASSPPGQGYEIHQPQHF
v_call: TRBV11-2; clone_size: few; d_call: .; j_call: TRBJ2-1; cdr3_nt: TGTGCCAGCAGCTTAGGATGGCGTAATGAGCAGTTCTTC; cdr3_aa: CASSLGWRNEQFF
v_call: TRBV5-1; clone_size: many; d_call: .; j_call: TRBJ2-5; cdr3_nt: TGCGCCAGCAGCTTTACAGCCCAAGAGACCCAGTACTTC; cdr3_aa: CASSFTAQETQYF
v_call: TRBV19; clone_size: few; d_call: TRBD1; j_call: TRBJ1-5; cdr3_nt: TGTGCCAGTGGAGGGGGGGACAGATATCAGCCCCAGCATTTT; cdr3_aa: CASGGGDRYQPQHF
v_call: TRBV4-3; clone_size: .; d_call: TRBD1; j_call: TRBJ1-2; cdr3_nt: TGCGCCAGCAGCCACGAAGCCCGACAGGGGGCGCCTTCCCGGGGCTACACCTTC; cdr3_aa: CASSHEARQGAPSRGYTF
v_call: TRBV28; clone_size: few; d_call: .; j_call: TRBJ2-6; cdr3_nt: TGTGCCAGCAGTTGGTCCAACGTCCTGACTTTC; cdr3_aa: CASSWSNVLTF
v_call: TRBV7-3; clone_size: .; d_call: TRBD1; j_call: TRBJ2-3; cdr3_nt: TGTGCCAGCAGCAAGACAGGGAGAGATACGCAGTATTTT; cdr3_aa: CASSKTGRDTQYF
v_call: TRBV5-1; clone_size: many; d_call: .; j_call: TRBJ2-7; cdr3_nt: TGCGCCAGCAGCTACTCAGGGTACCCCTACGAGCAGTACTTC; cdr3_aa: CASSYSGYPYEQYF
v_call: TRBV20-1; clone_size: few; d_call: TRBD1; j_call: TRBJ1-1; cdr3_nt: TGCAGTGCTCGCCCACAGGGGCAGGAAGCTTTCTTT; cdr3_aa: CSARPQGQEAFF
v_call: TRBV9; clone_size: many; d_call: .; j_call: TRBJ1-5; cdr3_nt: TGTGCCAGCAGCCGTGGGCGGGACCAGCCCCAGCATTTT; cdr3_aa: CASSRGRDQPQHF
v_call: TRBV12-3/TRBV12-4; clone_size: few; d_call: .; j_call: TRBJ1-1; cdr3_nt: TGTGCCAGCAGTTTAGTCGGGACACCGAACACTGAAGCTTTCTTT; cdr3_aa: CASSLVGTPNTEAFF
v_call: TRBV9; clone_size: few; d_call: .; j_call: TRBJ2-1; cdr3_nt: TGTGCCAGCAGCAAGTGGACAGCCTACAATGAGCAGTTCTTC; cdr3_aa: CASSKWTAYNEQFF
v_call: TRBV19; clone_size: few; d_call: .; j_call: TRBJ2-6; cdr3_nt: TGTGCCAGTGGGACCCGCTCTGGGGCCAACGTCCTGACTTTC; cdr3_aa: CASGTRSGANVLTF
v_call: TRBV19; clone_size: .; d_call: TRBD1; j_call: TRBJ2-6; cdr3_nt: TGTGCCAGTAGCCCCGCATTCCGGGACAGGGTAATCTCTGGGGCCAACGTCCTGACTTTC; cdr3_aa: CASSPAFRDRVISGANVLTF
v_call: TRBV12-3/TRBV12-4; clone_size: .; d_call: TRBD2; j_call: TRBJ2-2; cdr3_nt: TGTGCCAGCAGTTTCATGACTAGCGGGAGACACACCGGGGAGCTGTTTTTT; cdr3_aa: CASSFMTSGRHTGELFF
v_call: TRBV10-3; clone_size: .; d_call: TRBD1; j_call: TRBJ1-5; cdr3_nt: TGTGCCATCAGGGGGACAGGGTTCGATCAGCCCCAGCATTTT; cdr3_aa: CAIRGTGFDQPQHF
v_call: TRBV7-9; clone_size: many; d_call: TRBD2; j_call: TRBJ2-1; cdr3_nt: TGTGCCAGCAGAGGGGACTATATCCAAGGGGTAAAGTTCTTC; cdr3_aa: CASRGDYIQGVKFF
v_call: TRBV20-1; clone_size: .; d_call: .; j_call: TRBJ1-2; cdr3_nt: TGCAGTAACGGGCTCTCGGGTGGCTATGGCTACACCTTC; cdr3_aa: CSNGLSGGYGYTF
v_call: TRBV6-5; clone_size: few; d_call: .; j_call: TRBJ2-7; cdr3_nt: TGTGCCAGCAGTTGGGGGGACACACCATCCTACGAGCAGTACTTC; cdr3_aa: CASSWGDTPSYEQYF
v_call: TRBV12-3/TRBV12-4; clone_size: few; d_call: .; j_call: TRBJ2-7; cdr3_nt: TGTGCCAGCAGTTTACTCCGGCAGGTCCCCTACGAGCAGTACTTC; cdr3_aa: CASSLLRQVPYEQYF
v_call: TRBV4-3; clone_size: few; d_call: TRBD1; j_call: TRBJ2-2; cdr3_nt: TGCGCCAGCAGCCTACCCGGGACAGGGAGCACCGGGGAGCTGTTTTTT; cdr3_aa: CASSLPGTGSTGELFF
v_call: TRBV20-1; clone_size: .; d_call: TRBD2; j_call: TRBJ2-1; cdr3_nt: TGCAGTGCTAGAGATTTTGCCAGCGGGAGGTTCGATGAGCAGTTCTTC; cdr3_aa: CSARDFASGRFDEQFF
v_call: TRBV4-1; clone_size: .; d_call: .; j_call: TRBJ1-1; cdr3_nt: TGCGCCAGCAGCCAAGATTGGACGGTTGCTTTCTTT; cdr3_aa: CASSQDWTVAFF
v_call: TRBV7-9; clone_size: .; d_call: TRBD1; j_call: TRBJ2-7; cdr3_nt: TGTGCCAGCAGCTTACGGGACAGTAGGTCCTACGAGCAGTACTTC; cdr3_aa: CASSLRDSRSYEQYF
v_call: TRBV12-3/TRBV12-4; clone_size: .; d_call: .; j_call: TRBJ2-3; cdr3_nt: TGTGCCAGCAGTTTCCTCACAGATACGCAGTATTTT; cdr3_aa: CASSFLTDTQYF
v_call: TRBV9; clone_size: few; d_call: .; j_call: TRBJ2-3; cdr3_nt: TGTGCCAGCAGCGTAGCTCAAGGGGATACGCAGTATTTT; cdr3_aa: CASSVAQGDTQYF
v_call: TRBV28; clone_size: once; d_call: .; j_call: TRBJ2-1; cdr3_nt: TGTGCCAGCAGCACTCTGCGGGATCAGTTCTTC; cdr3_aa: CASSTLRDQFF
v_call: TRBV6-2/TRBV6-3; clone_size: .; d_call: .; j_call: TRBJ2-2; cdr3_nt: TGTGACAGCAGTTCGGCGACCGGATACCTCACCGGGGAGCTGTTTTTT; cdr3_aa: CDSSSATGYLTGELFF
v_call: TRBV10-3; clone_size: .; d_call: TRBD1; j_call: TRBJ1-1; cdr3_nt: TGTGCCACAAGACAGGGAACTGAAGCTTTCTTT; cdr3_aa: CATRQGTEAFF